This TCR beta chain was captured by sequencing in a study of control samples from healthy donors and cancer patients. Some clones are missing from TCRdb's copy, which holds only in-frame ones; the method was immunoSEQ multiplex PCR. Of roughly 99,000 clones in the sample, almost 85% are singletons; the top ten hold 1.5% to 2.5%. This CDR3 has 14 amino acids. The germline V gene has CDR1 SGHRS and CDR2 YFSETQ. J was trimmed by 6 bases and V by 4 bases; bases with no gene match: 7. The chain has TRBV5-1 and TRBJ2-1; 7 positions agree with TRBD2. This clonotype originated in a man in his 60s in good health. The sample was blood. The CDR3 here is CASSPGLPGNEQFF. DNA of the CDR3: TGCGCCAGCAGCCCGGGACTACCCGGCAATGAGCAGTTCTTC.